What follows are 12 T cell receptor beta chains derived from one specimen sequenced in a study of blood T cells in healthy people across ages. Primers used in a second PCR of roughly 6 to 12 cycles were a sample-barcoded 5' primer and a J-beta primer mix. TCRdb recomputed calls from the 5' RACE reads with MiXCR, one row per CDR3 protein. The profile shows approximately 800,000 distinct CDR3 sequences, around 68% of them singletons. Specimen: blood. The source of these receptors is a young man in good health.

The chain uses TRBV20-1 and TRBJ2-1; tentative D call: TRBD2 (6 bases). Trimming pared 7 bases from V and 5 bases from J, leaving 12 bases between. The CDR3 has 12 residues. CDR1 and CDR2 from the germline V gene are DFQATT and SNEGSKA (reference sequence). CDR3 nucleotide sequence: TGCAGTGACAGCGCGGGGAACAATGAGCAGTTCTTC. Its protein is CSDSAGNNEQFF.

The CDR3 nucleotides read TGTGCCTGGGCCGGAGGGATCGGAGGCTACACCTTC. This encodes CAWAGGIGGYTF. The chain joins TRBV30 to TRBJ1-2; D unclear. The CDR3 has 12 amino acids. Germline CDR1 reads GTSNPN; CDR2 reads SVGIG (reference sequence). The V and J ends lost 5 bases and 8 bases respectively, with 15 bases between them.

This chain links TRBV28 with TRBJ2-7, with 7 bases identical to TRBD1. CDR1 MDHEN and CDR2 SYDVKM come from the germline V gene. V shed 3 bases and J 3 bases; nucleotides not matched to a gene: 11. This CDR3 is 16 amino acids long. The CDR3 spells CASSFPITGQNYEQYF. CDR3 sequence (DNA): TGTGCCAGCAGTTTCCCAATAACGGGACAGAACTACGAGCAGTACTTC.

There are a few counts of this clonotype. This rearrangement joins TRBV15 to TRBJ1-1; D not certain. Germline V gene data show CDR1 as LNHNV and CDR2 as YYDKDF (reference sequence). This CDR3 comprises 18 residues. The V and J ends lost 0 bases and 1 base respectively, with 18 bases between them. The CDR3: CATSRDGRPPRTNTEAFF. CDR3 coding DNA: TGTGCCACCAGCAGAGACGGACGGCCCCCCCGAACGAACACTGAAGCTTTCTTT.

The V and J genes are TRBV20-1 and TRBJ2-7, with 7 bases lining up with TRBD1. CDR3 size: 14 residues. V shed 6 bases and J 0 bases; nucleotides not matched to a gene: 8. Per germline, CDR1 DFQATT and CDR2 SNEGSKA (reference sequence). The CDR3 nucleotides are TGCAGTGCGCACACGGACAGGAGCTCCTACGAGCAGTACTTC. Its translation: CSAHTDRSSYEQYF.

This clonotype has just a few counts. This sequence joins TRBV9 and TRBJ2-3; 7 bases are a match to TRBD2. J gave up 0 bases and V 0 bases, and 4 bases lay outside the gene matches. The CDR3 runs to 16 residues. CDR1 is SGDLS and CDR2 is YYNGEE in the germline V gene. CDR3 nucleotides: TGTGCCAGCAGCGTAGCAGCGGGAACTAGCACAGATACGCAGTATTTT. This gives the protein CASSVAAGTSTDTQYF.

The table lists this clonotype with a count of one. V is TRBV30 and J is TRBJ1-4; D is unresolved. V lost 4 bases and J lost 7, with 10 bases in between. The CDR3 consists of 12 residues. Looked up from germline, CDR1 is GTSNPN and CDR2 is SVGIG (reference sequence). The CDR3 sequence is CAWTAYGEKLFF. The CDR3 nucleotides are TGTGCCTGGACGGCTTATGGTGAAAAACTGTTTTTT. The variable domain in full, completed from reference TRBV30 and TRBJ1-4, reads SQTIHQWPATLVQPVGSPLSLECTVEGTSNPNLYWYRQAAGRGLQLLFYSVGIGQISSEVPQNLSASRPQDRQFILSSKKLLLSDSGFYLCAWTAYGEKLFFGSGTQLSVL.

The chain carries TRBV19 and TRBJ2-4; D remains ambiguous. The germline V and J ends were trimmed by 5 bases and 0 bases, with 11 bases remaining between them. The germline V gene encodes CDR1 LNHDA and CDR2 SQIVND (reference sequence). The CDR3 totals 15 residues. CDR3 coding DNA: TGTGCCAGTAGTGTTTCAGCTATAGCCAAAAACATTCAGTACTTC. It translates to CASSVSAIAKNIQYF.

The chain carries TRBV7-9 and TRBJ2-3; D is uncertain. The length of the CDR3 is 15 residues. V was pared by 5 bases and J by 3 bases, with 15 bases between. From germline, CDR1 is SEHNR and CDR2 FQNEAQ (reference sequence). CDR3 protein: CASSPPGRRTDTQYF. CDR3 nucleotide sequence: TGTGCCAGCAGCCCCCCTGGCCGAAGGACAGATACGCAGTATTTT.

The chain employs TRBV20-1 and TRBJ1-3; D is perhaps TRBD1 (5 bases). Germline V lookup: CDR1 DFQATT, CDR2 SNEGSKA (reference sequence). CDR3 length equals 14 residues. Trimming left V 3 bases short and J 3 bases short, with 12 bases between. CDR3 coding DNA: TGCAGTGCTAGTCCGGGGGACTTTGGAAACACCATATATTTT. Amino acids: CSASPGDFGNTIYF.

The rearrangement links TRBV4-3 to TRBJ2-3; TRBD1 matches 11 bases. The junction had 18 bases not matched to a gene; V was cut back by 4 bases and J by 6 bases. CDR3 size: 19 residues. Germline V gene lookup returns CDR1 LGHNA and CDR2 YSLEER. CDR3 bases: TGCGCCAGCAGCCTACTCTTGACCGGGACAGGGGGGAGAGACGATACGCAGTATTTT. Its protein product is CASSLLLTGTGGRDDTQYF.

The CDR3 here is CASSTGQGCYEQYF. CDR3 nucleotides: TGTGCCAGCAGCACAGGACAGGGGTGCTACGAGCAGTACTTC. The rearrangement links TRBV7-8 to TRBJ2-4, with 9 nucleotides matching TRBD1. The J call is doubtful: the DNA matches TRBJ2-7 better. The CDR3 has 14 amino acids. Per germline, CDR1 SGHVS and CDR2 FQNEAQ.